Following are 3 T cell receptor beta chains from one sample sequenced in a study of cytomegalovirus exposure and HLA in healthy donors. Assay used: immunoSEQ multiplex PCR; TCRdb lists only in-frame clones, some missing. Counted here are roughly 150,000 clones, less than 90% occurring once; the ten biggest clones make up about 3.5%. The material sequenced was PBMCs. The receptor set was obtained from a woman under 30 in good health and CMV-seropositive.

The V gene is TRBV27, the J gene TRBJ1-3, with D unclear. In germline, CDR1 is MNHEY, CDR2 SMNVEV (reference sequence). This CDR3 has 18 residues. The V end was cut by 5 bases, the J end by 0 bases, with 20 bases between. CDR3 sequence: CASSPRVYRRNSGNTIYF. In DNA, the CDR3 is TGTGCCAGCAGTCCCCGAGTTTACCGGCGGAACTCTGGAAACACCATATATTTT.

Concerning this clone itself: The same CDR3 also results from other DNA sequences found in this sample. The chain carries TRBV28 and TRBJ1-4, with no clear D. Germline values: CDR1 MDHEN, CDR2 SYDVKM. CDR3 length: 15 residues. V was pared by 2 bases and J by 2 bases, with 9 bases between. CDR3 residues: CASSLRVGTNEKLFF. The CDR3, as DNA: TGTGCCAGCAGTTTACGGGTTGGTACTAATGAAAAACTGTTTTTT.

This clone was detected only a few times. The rearrangement joins TRBV7-9 to TRBJ1-2; D might be TRBD1 (5 bases). Per the germline V gene, CDR1 is SEHNR and CDR2 is FQNEAQ (reference sequence). Between the trimmed V and J ends, which lost 5 bases and 5 bases, there was a span of 21 bases. This CDR3 has 16 residues. The CDR3 DNA is TGTGCCAGCAGCCCTACCGGGACGCTGGGAGGATATGGCTACACCTTC. It specifies CASSPTGTLGGYGYTF.